The 15 T cell receptor beta chains in this list originate from one sample, sequenced in a study of tumor-infiltrating lymphocytes in primary liver carcinoma. TCR beta cDNA was prepared out of around 460 ng total RNA by means of a constant-region primer. For TCR beta, libraries were produced by three nested multiplex PCR rounds using slightly modified ARM-PCR. The study ran its first two PCR rounds for roughly 10 cycles each, using TRBV1-TRBV30 forward primers and a C-beta reverse primer. MiXCR was run by TCRdb on the multiplex PCR reads, yielding one entry per CDR3 protein. The table records about 100,000 distinct CDR3 sequences, 65% to 75% of them present only once. Scientists recovered RNA and DNA together from roughly 20-30 mg of unsorted bulk tissue. The sequencing sample was made of liver tumor tissue from sampling region 2. Subset given: tumor region T2, inferior pole. The source of these receptors is a woman aged 55-70 years with primary liver carcinoma and hepatitis B virus infection.

In its sample, this clonotype was seen a few times. At one end the junction does not follow the germline gene, possibly because of a read error. The rearrangement uses TRBV12-3 or TRBV12-4 and TRBJ1-1; 11 bases are shared with TRBD1. The CDR3 extends over 17 amino acids. CDR3 in amino acids: CASSTGQGADWSFRALF. DNA for the CDR3: TGTGCTAGCAGCACAGGACAGGGGGCCGACTGGTCTTTTCGAGCTCTCTTT.

This clonotype was detected ten times or more. V and J are TRBV30 and TRBJ2-5; 8 nucleotides agree with TRBD2. The CDR3 contains 13 residues. Germline lookup yields CDR1 GTSNPN and CDR2 SVGIG (reference sequence). V gave up 2 bases and J gave up 3 bases; unmatched junction bases: 2. The CDR3 DNA sequence: TGTGCCTGGAGTACTAGCGGCAAAGAGACCCAGTACTTC. Protein product: CAWSTSGKETQYF.

This clonotype has just a few counts. The rearrangement joins TRBV5-1 to TRBJ2-6; D might be TRBD1 (6 bases). The V end lost 3 bases, the J end lost 0 bases, and 16 bases lay between the germline ends. Germline values: CDR1 SGHRS, CDR2 YFSETQ. The length of the CDR3 is 18 residues. CDR3 protein: CASSWQTGRPSGANVLTF. CDR3 DNA sequence: TGCGCCAGCAGCTGGCAGACAGGCAGACCCTCTGGGGCCAACGTCCTGACTTTC.

The table lists this clonotype with many counts. This chain uses TRBV5-8 with TRBJ1-6; weak D call: TRBD1 (6 bases). CDR3 length: 15 amino acids. Trimming pared 0 bases from V and 7 bases from J, leaving 11 bases between. CDR1 and CDR2 (germline): SGHTS, YDEGEE. CDR3 sequence reads: CASSLEQGRNSPLHF. The CDR3 bases are TGTGCCAGCAGCTTGGAGCAGGGGCGAAATTCACCCCTCCACTTT.

The table lists this clonotype with many counts. V is TRBV12-3 or TRBV12-4 and J is TRBJ1-1; unclear D gene. V was shortened by 2 bases and J by 2 bases, with 12 bases between the two germline ends. This CDR3 has 15 residues. This CDR3 reads CASSLRTPSNTEAFF. DNA of the CDR3: TGTGCCAGCAGTTTACGAACCCCGTCTAACACTGAAGCTTTCTTT.

V usage is TRBV30 and J usage is TRBJ2-6, with a weak D call TRBD1 (5 bases). V lost 2 bases and J 0 bases, leaving 5 bases between the germline ends. The CDR3 loop spans 14 amino acids. Germline V CDR1 and CDR2: GTSNPN, SVGIG (reference sequence). The CDR3: CAWSRGSGANVLTF. CDR3 bases: TGTGCCTGGAGTAGGGGCTCTGGGGCCAACGTCCTGACTTTC.

As regards this clonotype: One end of the junction fails to match germline, which may point to a read error. The gene calls are TRBV11-1 and TRBJ2-4, with 7 bases that match TRBD2. Germline V gene data show CDR1 as SGHAT and CDR2 as FQDESV (reference sequence). The CDR3 loop spans 14 amino acids. CDR3 in amino acids: CATSLVGREGIHYF. CDR3 DNA: TGTGCCACCAGCTTAGTCGGCAGGGAGGGCATTCACTACTTT.

This clonotype was observed a single time. The junction departs from germline at one end; a sequencing error may be responsible. The chain combines TRBV10-3 with TRBJ2-7; D is unclear. Germline CDR1 is ENHRY and CDR2 is SYGVKD. CDR3 length: 14 residues. CDR3 loop: CAVSSVPSSYEQYF. The CDR3 nucleotides read TGTGCCGTCAGCAGCGTTCCCAGTTCCTACGAGCAGTACTTC.

The chain carries TRBV6-2 or TRBV6-3 and TRBJ2-7; 12 bases fit TRBD2. In germline, CDR1 is MNHEY, CDR2 SVGEGT. This CDR3 has 15 amino acids. CDR3 coding DNA: TGTGATAGCAGCGACGGGACTAGCGGGTTCTACGAGCAGTACTTC. Translating it yields CDSSDGTSGFYEQYF.

About this clonotype: Relative to the germline gene, one junction end is altered; a read error may explain this. The genes are TRBV5-4 and TRBJ2-1; D might be TRBD2 (6 bases). The V gene's germline CDR1 is SGHNT and CDR2 YYREEE (reference sequence). This CDR3 spans 15 amino acids. The CDR3 sequence is CASTSTSRSHNEHFF. The CDR3 DNA sequence: TGTGCCAGCACCTCAACTAGCCGGAGTCACAATGAGCACTTCTTC.

As for this clonotype: One base away lies a much larger clone, so this may be a sequencing read error. The CDR3 region has the DNA TGTGCCTGGAGTGCTAACACTGAAGTTTTCTTT. Protein: CAWSANTEVFF. This rearrangement joins TRBV30 to TRBJ1-1; D remains ambiguous. CDR1 GTSNPN and CDR2 SVGIG come from the germline V gene (reference sequence). The CDR3 covers 11 residues.

This chain joins TRBV11-2 and TRBJ2-3; TRBD2 matches at 7 bases. CDR1 is SGHAT, CDR2 FQNNGV, per germline. The CDR3 extends over 15 amino acids. V trimming: 4 bases; J trimming: 4 bases; junction bases outside the gene matches: 8. In DNA form, the CDR3 reads TGTGCCAGCAGCTCTGAACTAGCGCGACCAGATACGCAGTATTTT. Translating gives CASSSELARPDTQYF.

V gene TRBV11-2 combines with J gene TRBJ2-7; TRBD1 might be the D (6 bases). The germline V and J ends were trimmed by 5 bases and 4 bases, with 18 bases remaining between them. The CDR3 covers 15 residues. CDR1 is SGHAT and CDR2 is FQNNGV in the germline V gene. CDR3 DNA sequence: TGTGCCAGCAGCCCCCTACAGGGTCCCAATTACGAGCAGTACTTC. Amino acids: CASSPLQGPNYEQYF.

This clonotype occurred once. At one boundary the junction diverges from the germline segment, which might be a read error. The V call is TRBV11-3, the J call TRBJ2-2; tentatively, D is TRBD1 (5 bases). CDR1 SGHNT and CDR2 YENEEA come from the germline V gene. This CDR3 is built from 14 residues. The CDR3 DNA follows: TGTGCCAGCAGCTTAGCGTGGGGCACCGTGGAGCTGTTTTTT. Its protein product is CASSLAWGTVELFF. Based on the CDR3 plus reference TRBV11-3 and TRBJ2-2, the full variable domain is EAGVVQSPRYKIIEKKQPVAFWCNPISGHNTLYWYLQNLGQGPELLIRYENEEAVDDSQLPKDRFSAERLKGVDSTLKIQPAELGDSAVYLCASSLAWGTVELFFGEGSRLTVL.

About this clonotype itself: The junction and the germline gene differ at one end; a read error may be behind it. The chain has TRBV10-3 and TRBJ1-1, with 7 nucleotides matching TRBD1. Germline V gene data show CDR1 as ENHRY and CDR2 as SYGVKD. The CDR3 is made up of 12 amino acids. CDR3 amino acids: CATSAPGGEAFF. CDR3 nucleotides: TGTGCCACCAGTGCGCCAGGGGGTGAAGCTTTCTTT.